The clone carrying this T cell receptor (beta chain) showed up many times. Its antigen is unidentified. Germline V gives CDR1 DFQATT, CDR2 SNEGSKA (reference sequence). With V trimmed by 2 bases and J by 3 bases, 2 bases remained unmatched. CDR3 size: 13 residues. The data derive from a study of CD8 T cells in ankylosing spondylitis. Whole-study results and caveats: Reports say disease-linked clones showed up significantly more in matched ankylosing spondylitis synovial fluid. As for the disease-linked clones, they showed a CD8+ phenotype and occurred at relatively low frequencies in peripheral blood. A TCR beta motif of fewer than ten highly homologous variants seemed to mark ankylosing spondylitis blood.

MiXCR, run by TCRdb on the 5' RACE reads, gives a single entry per CDR3 protein. The data show 150,000 to 200,000 distinct CDR3 sequences, around 13% seen once. The V call is TRBV20-1, the J call TRBJ2-3; 7 bases are shared with TRBD2. The receptor was derived from a female donor with ankylosing spondylitis or in good health (not recorded which). Sample: blood, either unsorted or a sorted T cell fraction (not recorded which). The CDR3 loop is CSARREGTDTQYF. CDR3 in DNA: TGCAGTGCTAGAAGGGAGGGTACAGATACGCAGTATTTT.